These 10 T cell receptor beta chains were all obtained from the same sample, sequenced in a study of shared clonotypes between healthy human individuals. Naive CD8 isolation took CD45RO-negative cells positively selected for CCR7 and excluded terminally differentiated effector memory CD45RA+ cells. Repertoires were generated with immunoSEQ multiplex PCR, while TCRdb's copy carries only in-frame clones and drops some. The top ten hold 1.1% of the sample, which has around 2,000,000 clones, about 95% seen once. Sequencing input: naive CD8+ T cells sorted from blood. Receptors originate from a man younger than 30 in good health.

In its sample, this clone was seen once. The CDR3 DNA sequence: TGTGCCAGCAGCCCGGCGGGGGGCTACGAGCAGTACTTC. Encoded protein: CASSPAGGYEQYF. The chain has TRBV13 and TRBJ2-7; 8 bases match TRBD2. The CDR3 sequence is 13 residues long. The germline V gene has CDR1 PRHDT and CDR2 FYEKMQ (reference sequence). Trimming took 5 bases from V and 3 from J; bases not matched to a gene: 3.

The chain has TRBV7-9 and TRBJ2-3, with a weak D call TRBD1 (6 bases). Trimming took off 0 bases at V and 2 bases at J, with 12 bases between the two ends. Germline values: CDR1 SEHNR, CDR2 FQNEAQ (reference sequence). The CDR3 is 16 amino acids. DNA for the CDR3: TGTGCCAGCAGCTTAGCGCTGGGGGACATCACAGATACGCAGTATTTT. Protein product: CASSLALGDITDTQYF. Full variable domain (outside the CDR3, taken from reference TRBV7-9 and TRBJ2-3): DTGVSQNPRHKITKRGQNVTFRCDPISEHNRLYWYRQTLGQGPEFLTYFQNEAQLEKSRLLSDRFSAERPKGSFSTLEIQRTEQGDSAMYLCASSLALGDITDTQYFGPGTRLTVL.

A few counts support this clone. Other DNA sequences in the sample encode the same CDR3. This chain uses TRBV19 with TRBJ2-7, with TRBD1 matching 8 bases. The CDR3 contains 14 residues. Germline lookup yields CDR1 LNHDA and CDR2 SQIVND (reference sequence). V lost 3 bases and J lost 4; bases outside the gene matches: 5. CDR3 in amino acids: CASSMATGAYEQYF. CDR3 DNA sequence: TGTGCCAGTAGTATGGCGACAGGGGCGTACGAGCAGTACTTC.

The chain uses TRBV7-6 and TRBJ2-7; D ambiguous. The germline gives CDR1 SGHVS, CDR2 FNYEAQ. V lost 1 base and J 3 bases, leaving 19 bases between the germline ends. The length of the CDR3 is 17 residues. CDR3 DNA sequence: TGTGCCAGCAGCTTAGAAACCGGAGAGGTCCCCCACTACGAGCAGTACTTC. It translates to CASSLETGEVPHYEQYF.

CDR3 in DNA: TGTGCCAGCAGTCCCCAGACAGTGGAGTCTAATTCACCCCTCCACTTT. Translation: CASSPQTVESNSPLHF. The gene calls are TRBV27 and TRBJ1-6; TRBD1 is a possible D gene (5 bases). This CDR3 has 16 amino acids. Germline CDR1 MNHEY, CDR2 SMNVEV (reference sequence). V was shortened by 5 bases and J by 6 bases, with 17 bases between the two germline ends.

The count of this clone is one. The chain employs TRBV27 and TRBJ2-3; TRBD2 matches 8 bases. The length of the CDR3 is 17 residues. V was pared by 5 bases and J by 5 bases, with 15 bases of the junction left unmatched. Per germline, CDR1 MNHEY and CDR2 SMNVEV (reference sequence). For the CDR3, the DNA is TGTGCCAGCAGTCCCCTAGTGGCGGGAGGCAGGGAAGATACGCAGTATTTT. Protein product: CASSPLVAGGREDTQYF.

The chain couples TRBV10-3 to TRBJ2-3; no clear D gene. This CDR3 has 14 amino acids. The germline gives CDR1 ENHRY, CDR2 SYGVKD. V gave up 1 base and J gave up 0 bases, with 5 bases separating them. CDR3 protein: CAISEFDSTDTQYF. Written as DNA, the CDR3 is TGTGCCATCAGTGAGTTCGACAGCACAGATACGCAGTATTTT.

The chain uses TRBV7-8 and TRBJ1-1; 8 bases are shared with TRBD1. This CDR3 has 15 residues. Germline V CDR1 and CDR2: SGHVS, FQNEAQ. Trimming removed 5 bases from V and 3 bases from J; junction bases left unmatched: 8. CDR3 DNA: TGTGCCAGCAGCGAATACCGGGACAGGTACACTGAAGCTTTCTTT. This translates into CASSEYRDRYTEAFF.

This rearrangement joins TRBV11-2 to TRBJ2-7; 8 bases are shared with TRBD1. The CDR3 totals 14 residues. The V and J ends lost 6 bases and 2 bases, in that order; junction bases with no gene match: 6. Germline CDR1 and CDR2: SGHAT and FQNNGV. The CDR3: CASRLGQGPYEQYF. The DNA of the CDR3 is TGTGCCAGCAGGCTAGGACAGGGACCCTACGAGCAGTACTTC.

This sequence joins TRBV6-5 and TRBJ1-1; D uncertain. From germline, CDR1 is MNHEY and CDR2 SVGAGI. Between the trimmed V and J ends, which lost 3 bases and 2 bases, there was a span of 13 bases. The length of the CDR3 is 15 residues. In DNA form, the CDR3 reads TGTGCCAGCAGTTATGAGGGATCACCAAACACTGAAGCTTTCTTT. The encoded protein is CASSYEGSPNTEAFF.